These 7 T cell receptor beta chains share one sample of origin, sequenced in a study of blood T cell repertoires in COVID-19. Only in-frame clones appear in the TCRdb table, and some are missing; sequencing was by immunoSEQ multiplex PCR. The top ten clones hold 8.6% of a sample with some 150,000 clones, roughly 80% of them seen once. Sequences were obtained from peripheral blood. Source of these receptors: a man aged 50 or older with active or convalescent COVID-19.

The V call is TRBV4-2, the J call TRBJ1-1, with TRBD1 matching over 9 bases. The CDR3 covers 17 residues. Germline assignment: CDR1 LGHNA and CDR2 YNFKEQ. The V segment lost 2 bases and the J segment 3 bases; nucleotides outside the gene matches: 10. CDR3 coding DNA: TGTGCCAGCAGCCAAACCTTACAGGGGGCGGGAGACACTGAAGCTTTCTTT. It codes for CASSQTLQGAGDTEAFF.

V is TRBV5-1 and J is TRBJ1-2; 11 nucleotides match TRBD1. Germline V gene sequence: CDR1 SGHRS, CDR2 YFSETQ. CDR3 length: 17 residues. V shed 1 base, J shed 2 bases, and the junction held 7 bases outside the gene matches. The CDR3 here is CASSLFQGQGANYGYTF. In DNA form, the CDR3 reads TGCGCCAGCAGCTTGTTTCAAGGACAGGGGGCGAACTATGGCTACACCTTC.

This chain links TRBV7-3 with TRBJ2-3; 7 bases match TRBD2. The V gene end was trimmed by 5 bases and the J gene end by 5 bases; junction bases not matched to a gene: 13. The CDR3 is 16 amino acids. In germline, CDR1 is SGHTA, CDR2 FQGTGA. This CDR3 is CASSPERLARGDTQYF. The CDR3 nucleotides read TGTGCCAGCAGCCCGGAAAGACTAGCTAGGGGAGATACGCAGTATTTT.

V gene TRBV15 combines with J gene TRBJ1-1; D gene uncertain. Trimming removed 3 bases from V and 8 bases from J, with 16 bases in between. CDR3 length equals 14 residues. Germline assignment: CDR1 LNHNV and CDR2 YYDKDF (reference sequence). Written as DNA, the CDR3 is TGTGCCACCAGCAGCCCCGAGGTGAGGTTGGAAGCTTTCTTT. It is translated as CATSSPEVRLEAFF.

The V gene is TRBV11-1, the J gene TRBJ1-1, with TRBD1 matching 7 bases. The germline V gene encodes CDR1 SGHAT and CDR2 FQDESV (reference sequence). The CDR3 totals 12 residues. The J segment lost 11 bases and the V segment lost 5 bases, leaving 8 bases of the junction unmatched. The CDR3 is CASSPVGGAAFF. CDR3 coding DNA: TGTGCCAGCAGCCCCGTAGGGGGCGCGGCTTTCTTT.

This chain connects TRBV28 to TRBJ2-3, with 7 bases that match TRBD2. CDR1 and CDR2 (germline): MDHEN, SYDVKM. The CDR3 runs 15 residues. Unmatched junction bases numbered 8, after V lost 5 bases and J lost 3 bases. CDR3 coding DNA: TGTGCCAGCAGTCCTCCTAGCGGACTGACAGATACGCAGTATTTT. This gives the protein CASSPPSGLTDTQYF.

The chain uses TRBV7-2 and TRBJ1-4, with D unresolved. Germline V CDR1 and CDR2: SGHTA, FQGNSA. The ends were cut back, 5 bases at V and 3 bases at J, with 10 bases in the middle. The CDR3 contains 14 residues. CDR3 DNA sequence: TGTGCCAGCAGCATCGGGGTCTCTAATGAAAAACTGTTTTTT. Amino acids: CASSIGVSNEKLFF.